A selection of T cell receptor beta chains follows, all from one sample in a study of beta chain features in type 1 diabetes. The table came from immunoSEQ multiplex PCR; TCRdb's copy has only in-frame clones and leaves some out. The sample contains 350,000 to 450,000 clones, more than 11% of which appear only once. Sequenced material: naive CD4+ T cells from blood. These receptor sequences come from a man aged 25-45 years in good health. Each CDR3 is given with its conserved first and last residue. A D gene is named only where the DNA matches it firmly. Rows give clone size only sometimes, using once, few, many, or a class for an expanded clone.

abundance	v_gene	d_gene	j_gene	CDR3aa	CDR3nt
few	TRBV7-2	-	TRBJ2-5	CASSNPGTPGAQYF	TGTGCCAGCAGCAACCCCGGGACCCCGGGTGCCCAGTACTTC
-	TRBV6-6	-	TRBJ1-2	CASSYSWDGYTF	TGTGCCAGCAGTTACTCGTGGGATGGCTACACCTTC
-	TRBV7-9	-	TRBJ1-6	CASSRERVGSPLHF	TGTGCCAGCAGCCGCGAAAGGGTTGGGTCACCCCTCCACTTT
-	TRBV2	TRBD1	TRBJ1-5	CASSVEGARNQPQHF	TGTGCCAGCAGTGTTGAGGGGGCGAGGAATCAGCCCCAGCATTTT
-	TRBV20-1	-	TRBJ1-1	CSATDRKAFF	TGCAGTGCTACCGACAGAAAAGCTTTCTTT
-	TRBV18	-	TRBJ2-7	CASSPYGQSYEQYF	TGTGCCAGCTCACCATACGGACAGAGCTACGAGCAGTACTTC
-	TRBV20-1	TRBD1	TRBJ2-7	CSAPTGGQQYF	TGCAGTGCTCCTACAGGGGGCCAGCAGTACTTC
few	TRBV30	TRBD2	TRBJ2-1	CAWSVLAGGPGQFF	TGTGCCTGGAGCGTACTAGCGGGAGGGCCTGGGCAGTTCTTC
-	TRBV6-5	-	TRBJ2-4	CASALGNIQYF	TGTGCCAGCGCCTTAGGGAACATTCAGTACTTC
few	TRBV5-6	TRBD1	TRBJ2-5	CASSFDREAAQYF	TGTGCCAGCAGCTTTGACAGGGAAGCGGCCCAGTACTTC
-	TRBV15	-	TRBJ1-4	CATSRPKATNEKLFF	TGTGCCACCAGCCGCCCAAAGGCAACTAATGAAAAACTGTTTTTT
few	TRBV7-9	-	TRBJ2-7	CASSSVAYEQYF	TGTGCCAGCAGCAGCGTCGCCTACGAGCAGTACTTC
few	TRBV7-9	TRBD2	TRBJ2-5	CASSSPGLAGQETQYF	TGTGCCAGCAGCTCTCCGGGACTAGCGGGGCAAGAGACCCAGTACTTC
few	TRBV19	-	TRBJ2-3	CASSNLRVPDTQYF	TGTGCCAGTAGCAACCTCAGGGTCCCAGATACGCAGTATTTT
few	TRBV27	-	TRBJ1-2	CASSLSPRGNYGYTF	TGTGCCAGCAGTTTATCCCCCCGGGGAAACTATGGCTACACCTTC
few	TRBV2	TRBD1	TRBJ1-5	CASSGGTGNQPQHF	TGTGCCAGCAGTGGTGGGACAGGGAACCAGCCCCAGCATTTT
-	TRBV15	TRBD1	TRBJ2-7	CATSRARTGTYEQYF	TGTGCCACCAGCAGAGCCCGGACAGGGACCTACGAGCAGTACTTC
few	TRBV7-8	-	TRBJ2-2	CASSLSTGNTGELFF	TGTGCCAGCAGCTTATCGACAGGGAACACCGGGGAGCTGTTTTTT
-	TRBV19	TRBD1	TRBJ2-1	CASSFGDRHNEQFF	TGTGCCAGTAGTTTTGGGGACAGACACAATGAGCAGTTCTTC
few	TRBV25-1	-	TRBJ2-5	CASTKVGFETQYF	TGTGCCAGCACTAAGGTTGGGTTTGAGACCCAGTACTTC
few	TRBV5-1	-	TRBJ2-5	CASRNLGLIQETQYF	TGCGCCAGCAGGAACCTGGGACTGATCCAAGAGACCCAGTACTTC
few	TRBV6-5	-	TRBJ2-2	CASSDHRVGELFF	TGTGCCAGCAGTGACCACAGGGTCGGGGAGCTGTTTTTT
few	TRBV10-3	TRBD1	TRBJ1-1	CAITSDRGSNEAFF	TGTGCCATCACCTCGGACAGGGGGTCGAATGAAGCTTTCTTT
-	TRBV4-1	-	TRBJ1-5	CASSRWTDNQPQHF	TGCGCCAGCAGCCGCTGGACAGACAATCAGCCCCAGCATTTT
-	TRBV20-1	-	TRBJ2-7	CSARQVYEQYF	TGCAGTGCTAGGCAGGTATACGAGCAGTACTTC
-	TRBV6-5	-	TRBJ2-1	CASSYESVGGNEQFF	TGTGCCAGCAGTTACGAGTCAGTGGGGGGCAATGAGCAGTTCTTC
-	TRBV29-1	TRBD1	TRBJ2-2	CSVLQGVGGELFF	TGCAGCGTTTTACAGGGGGTCGGCGGGGAGCTGTTTTTT
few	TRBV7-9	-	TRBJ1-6	CASSSRQVSPLHF	TGTGCCAGCAGCTCACGACAGGTTTCACCCCTCCACTTT
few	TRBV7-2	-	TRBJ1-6	CASSLLGQNNSPLHF	TGTGCCAGCAGCTTATTAGGACAGAATAATTCACCCCTCCACTTT
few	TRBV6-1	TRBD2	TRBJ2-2	CATKALADTGELFF	TGTGCTACCAAAGCCCTAGCGGACACCGGGGAGCTGTTTTTT
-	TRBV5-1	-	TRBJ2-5	CASSLDGFIQYF	TGCGCCAGCAGCTTGGACGGGTTTATCCAGTACTTC
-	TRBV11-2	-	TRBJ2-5	CASSVFGETQYF	TGTGCCAGCAGCGTATTTGGGGAGACCCAGTACTTC
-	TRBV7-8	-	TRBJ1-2	CASSSRTVGYTF	TGTGCCAGCAGCTCCCGGACCGTTGGCTACACCTTC
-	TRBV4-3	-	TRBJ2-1	CASSQSWAAGNEQFF	TGCGCCAGCAGCCAATCTTGGGCCGCCGGAAATGAGCAGTTCTTC
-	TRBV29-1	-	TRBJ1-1	CSSLFGNTEAFF	TGCAGCTCTCTATTCGGGAACACTGAAGCTTTCTTT
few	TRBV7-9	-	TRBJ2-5	CASRLRGETQYF	TGTGCCAGCCGATTGCGGGGAGAGACCCAGTACTTC
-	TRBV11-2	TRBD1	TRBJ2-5	CASSLEQGYQETQYF	TGTGCCAGCAGCTTAGAACAGGGGTACCAAGAGACCCAGTACTTC
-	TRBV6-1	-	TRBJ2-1	CASSATILKGGNEQFF	TGTGCCAGCAGTGCCACCATACTTAAGGGGGGCAATGAGCAGTTCTTC
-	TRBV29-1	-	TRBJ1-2	CSVEGGHGYTF	TGCAGCGTTGAAGGAGGGCATGGCTACACCTTC
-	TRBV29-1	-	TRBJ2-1	CSVENPQAPYSSYNEQFF	TGCAGCGTTGAAAACCCACAGGCCCCGTATAGCTCCTACAATGAGCAGTTCTTC
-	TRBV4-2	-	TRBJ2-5	CASSQEGTTQETQYF	TGTGCCAGCAGCCAAGAAGGAACTACACAAGAGACCCAGTACTTC
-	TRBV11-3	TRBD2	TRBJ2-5	CASSTRLAGGLQETQYF	TGTGCCAGCAGCACCCGACTAGCGGGAGGGTTACAAGAGACCCAGTACTTC
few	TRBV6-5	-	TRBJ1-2	CASSYERGNGYTF	TGTGCCAGCAGTTACGAACGAGGCAATGGCTACACCTTC
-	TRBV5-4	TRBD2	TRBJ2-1	CASSRLAGDNEQFF	TGTGCCAGCAGCCGTCTAGCGGGCGACAATGAGCAGTTCTTC
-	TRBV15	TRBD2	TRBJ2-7	CATSSGLAGIYEQYF	TGTGCCACCAGCAGTGGACTAGCGGGGATTTACGAGCAGTACTTC
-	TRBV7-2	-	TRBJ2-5	CASSPNASPETQYF	TGTGCCAGCAGCCCCAACGCCTCCCCGGAGACCCAGTACTTC
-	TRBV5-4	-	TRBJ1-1	CASKAGLNTEAFF	TGTGCCAGCAAGGCAGGGTTGAACACTGAAGCTTTCTTT
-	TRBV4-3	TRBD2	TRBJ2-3	CASSSSGVTDTQYF	TGCGCCAGCAGCTCTAGCGGAGTAACAGATACGCAGTATTTT
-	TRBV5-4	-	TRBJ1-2	CASSRDYAASDYGYTF	TGTGCCAGCAGCCGGGACTATGCGGCTTCGGACTATGGCTACACCTTC
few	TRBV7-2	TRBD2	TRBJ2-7	CASSFQRGGSYEQYF	TGTGCCAGCAGCTTCCAGCGGGGGGGATCCTACGAGCAGTACTTC
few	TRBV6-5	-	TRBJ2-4	CASRSPGAINIQYF	TGTGCCAGCCGGAGCCCGGGGGCCATAAACATTCAGTACTTC
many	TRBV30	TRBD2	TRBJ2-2	CAWSPQRGNTGELFF	TGTGCCTGGAGTCCCCAGCGGGGTAACACCGGGGAGCTGTTTTTT
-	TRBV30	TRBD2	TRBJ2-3	CAWRSSGKDTQYF	TGTGCCTGGAGATCTAGCGGGAAGGATACGCAGTATTTT
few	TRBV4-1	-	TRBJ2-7	CASSQDLGPREQYF	TGCGCCAGCAGCCAAGATCTCGGGCCCCGCGAGCAGTACTTC
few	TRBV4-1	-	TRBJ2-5	CASRRAGASETQYF	TGCGCCAGCAGAAGAGCAGGGGCCTCAGAGACCCAGTACTTC
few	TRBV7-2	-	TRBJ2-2	CASSPANTGELFF	TGTGCCAGCAGTCCCGCTAACACCGGGGAGCTGTTTTTT
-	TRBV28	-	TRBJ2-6	CASSLGRGSSGANVLTF	TGTGCCAGCAGCCTAGGTAGGGGGTCCTCTGGGGCCAACGTCCTGACTTTC